The 4 T cell receptor beta chains given below trace back to one sample, sequenced in a study of regulatory T cells in long-lasting Graves disease. CDR3-region Arm-PCR and iRepertoire HTBI primers produced the TCR beta libraries. MiXCR, applied by TCRdb to the multiplex PCR reads, yields one record per CDR3 protein. The table includes 200,000 to 300,000 distinct CDR3 sequences, 20% detected once. Time point: newly diagnosed GD, antithyroid drugs for less than 3 months. PBMC RNA served as the TCR library source. The sequenced sample was peripheral blood mononuclear cells (PBMCs), obtained at new diagnosis, from a patient treated with antithyroid drugs. These receptors all come from a female donor with Graves disease.

This clonotype was seen repeatedly, ten times or more. This sequence joins TRBV7-8 and TRBJ2-3; no clear D. V was trimmed by 3 bases and J by 0 bases, leaving 13 bases between them. This CDR3 is 16 amino acids long. Germline CDR1 is SGHVS and CDR2 is FQNEAQ. CDR3 loop: CASSLGPRKSTDTQYF. The CDR3 DNA follows: TGTGCCAGCAGCTTGGGTCCTCGAAAAAGCACAGATACGCAGTATTTT.

This clonotype was recorded a few times. The V and J genes are TRBV7-2 and TRBJ1-1, with TRBD1 identical over 8 bases. The CDR3 is made up of 15 amino acids. Germline values: CDR1 SGHTA, CDR2 FQGNSA. The junction had 9 bases not matched to a gene; V was cut back by 3 bases and J by 6 bases. The chain's CDR3 is CASSFAGGLGAEAFF. CDR3 in DNA: TGTGCCAGCAGCTTTGCAGGGGGCTTAGGCGCTGAAGCTTTCTTT.

The chain's CDR3 is CSAYQPGAGELFF. The DNA for the CDR3 is TGCAGTGCTTACCAGCCGGGGGCCGGGGAGCTGTTTTTT. The V gene is TRBV20-1, the J gene TRBJ2-2, with D perhaps matching TRBD2 (6 bases). Trimming pared 5 bases from V and 6 bases from J, leaving 13 bases between. The germline CDR1 and CDR2 sequences are DFQATT and SNEGSKA (reference sequence). This CDR3 has 13 residues.

At least ten counts were recorded for this clonotype. The rearrangement links TRBV5-1 to TRBJ2-5, with 10 bases aligning to TRBD2. The ends lost 0 bases at V and 5 bases at J; junction bases unmatched: 1. The CDR3 totals 14 residues. Per germline, CDR1 SGHRS and CDR2 YFSETQ. The CDR3 sequence is CASSLASGSETQYF. The CDR3 nucleotides are TGCGCCAGCAGCTTGGCTAGCGGGAGTGAGACCCAGTACTTC. The full variable domain, in which reference TRBV5-1 and TRBJ2-5 provide the parts outside the CDR3, is KAGVTQTPRYLIKTRGQQVTLSCSPISGHRSVSWYQQTPGQGLQFLFEYFSETQRNKGNFPGRFSGRQFSNSRSEMNVSTLELGDSALYLCASSLASGSETQYFGPGTRLLVL.